This TCR beta chain comes out of a study of PD-L1 blockade in urothelial cancer. Study-wide results and limits: Where pretreatment blood TCR clonality fell below the median, better survival was predicted.

Points on this clone: Its antigen is unidentified.

The sample's time point: peripheral blood 6 weeks after treatment start. This CDR3 has 13 amino acids. V was clipped by 9 bases and J by 6 bases; unmatched bases: 5. Germline V gene sequence: CDR1 LNHDA, CDR2 SQIVND (reference sequence). Profiling relied on immunoSEQ multiplex PCR, and the TCRdb table lists in-frame clones only, not all of them. The sample contains nearly 50,000 clones, 80% to 90% of which appear only once. The origin of this receptor is a man aged 70 or older with urothelial cancer. This material consisted of PBMCs, taken around atezolizumab (anti-PD-L1) treatment. This chain uses TRBV19 with TRBJ2-3, with 11 bases that match TRBD1. The CDR3 DNA reads TGTGCCAGCCGGGACAGGGGGAGGGATACGCAGTATTTT. Translating it yields CASRDRGRDTQYF.